This TCR beta chain was observed in a study of blood T cell repertoires in COVID-19. Study-wide background: Italy, Spain and the United States were the sources of the convalescent and acute COVID-19 samples. Nucleic acid was either cDNA or gDNA, and it came from T cells, B-cell-depleted T cells, or PBMCs.

Study processing details: Reference gene primer amplification gave estimated nucleated cell counts. Only in-frame clones appear in the TCRdb table, and some are missing; sequencing was by immunoSEQ multiplex PCR. That table gives V, J and clone size, and the DNA gave D and trimming. The repertoire holds about 210,000 clones, with approximately 84% as singletons. The CDR3 length is 15 residues. Germline V gene data show CDR1 as MDHEN and CDR2 as SYDVKM. V shed 5 bases, J shed 5 bases, and the junction held 9 bases outside the gene matches. The chain joins TRBV28 to TRBJ1-1; 9 bases line up with TRBD1. The specimen was peripheral blood. This TCR came from a woman between 45 and 65 years old with active or convalescent COVID-19. DNA of the CDR3: TGTGCCAGCAGTACCCGGGACAGGGTCTGGACTGAAGCTTTCTTT. This translates into CASSTRDRVWTEAFF.